These 26 T cell receptor beta chains were all obtained from the same sample, sequenced in a study of blood T cell repertoires in COVID-19. Profiled with immunoSEQ multiplex PCR; TCRdb holds only in-frame clones, not every one. The data show over 40,000 clones, around 85% seen once. The sequenced sample was peripheral blood. The receptors originated from a woman aged 55 to 70 with acute or convalescent COVID-19.

V and J are TRBV5-8 and TRBJ2-2; 9 bases align to TRBD2. V trimming: 0 bases; J trimming: 5 bases; junction bases outside the gene matches: 11. Germline CDR1 and CDR2: SGHTS and YDEGEE. This CDR3 is 18 amino acids long. CDR3 nucleotides: TGTGCCAGCAGCTTGGCGCTACGCGGGCGGGGGGGAACCGGGGAGCTGTTTTTT. Translating it yields CASSLALRGRGGTGELFF.

The V and J genes are TRBV4-1 and TRBJ1-3, with 9 bases fitting TRBD1. Germline trimming cut 0 bases from V and 3 bases from J; bases unmatched to any gene: 3. The CDR3 is 16 amino acids. Germline V gene lookup returns CDR1 MGHRA and CDR2 YSYEKL. The CDR3 is CASSQDWTGVGNTIYF. The DNA for the CDR3 is TGCGCCAGCAGCCAAGATTGGACAGGGGTTGGAAACACCATATATTTT.

The rearrangement uses TRBV7-6 and TRBJ2-7; 10 bases are a match to TRBD1. V shed 1 base, J shed 3 bases, and the junction held 3 bases outside the gene matches. CDR1 and CDR2 (germline): SGHVS, FNYEAQ. This CDR3 comprises 15 residues. Here the CDR3 reads CASSLDGTGDYEQYF. The CDR3 nucleotides are TGTGCCAGCAGCTTAGATGGGACAGGGGACTACGAGCAGTACTTC.

The chain has TRBV2 and TRBJ2-5; 8 nucleotides agree with TRBD1. The germline gives CDR1 SNHLY, CDR2 FYNNEI. The ends lost 2 bases at V and 5 bases at J; junction bases unmatched: 7. The CDR3 loop spans 15 amino acids. Written as DNA, the CDR3 is TGTGCCAGCAGTGAACAGGGGGCATTCGGGGAGACCCAGTACTTC. Its protein product is CASSEQGAFGETQYF.

Here the CDR3 DNA reads TGCGCCAGCAGCTTGGCCGGGACTAGCCAATGGGAGGCCCAGTACTTC. This encodes CASSLAGTSQWEAQYF. The chain employs TRBV5-1 and TRBJ2-5; 9 bases are a match to TRBD2. From germline, CDR1 is SGHRS and CDR2 YFSETQ. The CDR3 spans 16 residues. Trimming at V came to 0 bases and at J to 9 bases, leaving 12 bases not matched to a gene. Filled out from reference TRBV5-1 and TRBJ2-5, the complete variable domain reads KAGVTQTPRYLIKTRGQQVTLSCSPISGHRSVSWYQQTPGQGLQFLFEYFSETQRNKGNFPGRFSGRQFSNSRSEMNVSTLELGDSALYLCASSLAGTSQWEAQYFGPGTRLLVL.

This sequence joins TRBV3-1 (or the pseudogene TRBV3-2) and TRBJ1-2; D might be TRBD1 (5 bases). In germline, CDR1 is LGHDT, CDR2 YNNKEL (reference sequence). Trimming stripped 6 bases from V and 6 bases from J, with 17 bases between. CDR3 length: 14 amino acids. CDR3 in amino acids: CASSIYQGNNGYTF. In nucleotides, the CDR3 is TGTGCCAGCAGTATTTACCAGGGAAACAATGGCTACACCTTC.

V is TRBV10-3 and J is TRBJ2-1; weak D call: TRBD1 (6 bases). From germline, CDR1 is ENHRY and CDR2 SYGVKD. Trimming removed 3 bases at V and 5 bases at J, with 14 bases between. The CDR3 runs to 15 residues. This CDR3 reads CAISELDRSNNEQFF. CDR3 coding DNA: TGTGCCATCAGTGAACTGGACAGATCTAACAATGAGCAGTTCTTC.

The chain joins TRBV6-5 to TRBJ1-1; 7 positions agree with TRBD1. CDR3 length: 13 amino acids. Trimming at V came to 6 bases and at J to 11 bases, leaving 12 bases not matched to a gene. Germline lookup yields CDR1 MNHEY and CDR2 SVGAGI. The CDR3 region is CASRGTASRKAFF. In DNA form, the CDR3 reads TGTGCCAGCAGAGGGACAGCATCTAGAAAGGCTTTCTTT.

The chain links TRBV10-3 to TRBJ2-7, with 8 positions matching TRBD1. The CDR3 is made up of 14 amino acids. V was clipped by 5 bases and J by 4 bases; unmatched bases: 7. CDR1 is ENHRY and CDR2 is SYGVKD in the germline V gene. CDR3 in DNA: TGTGCCATCAGTCCGAACAGGGACAGGTACGAGCAGTACTTC. Translated, it gives CAISPNRDRYEQYF.

This chain uses TRBV6-6 with TRBJ2-1; 8 bases line up with TRBD2. The length of the CDR3 is 15 residues. Looked up from germline, CDR1 is MNHNY and CDR2 is SVGAGI (reference sequence). The V segment lost 5 bases and the J segment 2 bases; nucleotides outside the gene matches: 5. Written as DNA, the CDR3 is TGTGCCAGCAGTCGGCCGCGGGGGGCCTACAATGAGCAGTTCTTC. Translation gives CASSRPRGAYNEQFF.

V usage is TRBV28 and J usage is TRBJ2-5; a possible D gene is TRBD2 (6 bases). Germline lookup yields CDR1 MDHEN and CDR2 SYDVKM. There are 14 residues in the CDR3. Between the trimmed V and J ends, which lost 2 bases and 3 bases, there was a span of 10 bases. CDR3 nucleotide sequence: TGTGCCAGCAGTTTAGGAGGGTTGAAAGAGACCCAGTACTTC. Encoded protein: CASSLGGLKETQYF.

This clone was observed a handful of times. The chain has TRBV7-9 and TRBJ1-1; TRBD1 is a possible D gene (6 bases). The germline gives CDR1 SEHNR, CDR2 FQNEAQ (reference sequence). This CDR3 is built from 15 residues. V was cut by 7 bases and J by 5 bases, with 20 bases left in between. The CDR3 coding sequence is TGTGCCAGCATTCCAGGTGGGGGCGGTGGTACTGAAGCTTTCTTT. Amino acid sequence: CASIPGGGGGTEAFF.

This chain links TRBV9 with TRBJ2-1, with 8 bases identical to TRBD1. The CDR3 consists of 15 residues. The germline gives CDR1 SGDLS, CDR2 YYNGEE. J was trimmed by 5 bases and V by 2 bases; bases with no gene match: 6. CDR3 nucleotides: TGTGCCAGCAGCGTCGGACAGGGAAGCCACAATGAGCAGTTCTTC. It yields the protein CASSVGQGSHNEQFF.

This chain joins TRBV2 and TRBJ1-1, with 7 positions matching TRBD1. Trimming cost V 1 base and J 5 bases; bases outside gene matches: 4. The length of the CDR3 is 14 residues. CDR1 is SNHLY, CDR2 FYNNEI, per germline. Written as DNA, the CDR3 is TGTGCCAGCAGTGAAGAGGGGGCCTCGACTGAAGCTTTCTTT. Its translation: CASSEEGASTEAFF.

V and J are TRBV10-1 and TRBJ2-1; 7 bases agree with TRBD1. CDR3 length: 14 amino acids. V shed 5 bases and J 8 bases; nucleotides not matched to a gene: 9. CDR1 is WNHNN, CDR2 SYGVQD, per germline (reference sequence). CDR3 sequence (DNA): TGCGCCAGCAGTCAAAGGGACAGTCGAGATGAGCAGTTCTTC. As protein: CASSQRDSRDEQFF.

The V call is TRBV7-2, the J call TRBJ1-4, with D tentatively TRBD1 (6 bases). V lost 5 bases and J lost 6, with 19 bases in between. The germline V gene has CDR1 SGHTA and CDR2 FQGNSA. The CDR3 has 16 residues. CDR3 in DNA: TGTGCCAGCAGCCTCCAAGCCGGGACATCATATGAAAAACTGTTTTTT. Amino acid sequence: CASSLQAGTSYEKLFF.

The CDR3 DNA sequence: TGTGCCAGCAGCCGGGACAGGCACTATGGCTACACCTTC. As protein: CASSRDRHYGYTF. The rearrangement uses TRBV6-5 and TRBJ1-2, with 8 bases lining up with TRBD1. The germline V gene encodes CDR1 MNHEY and CDR2 SVGAGI. The junction had 3 bases not matched to a gene; V was cut back by 6 bases and J by 3 bases. The CDR3 has 13 amino acids.

The chain carries TRBV9 and TRBJ1-4, with 10 bases fitting TRBD1. Germline V lookup: CDR1 SGDLS, CDR2 YYNGEE. Germline trimming cut 4 bases from V and 7 bases from J; bases unmatched to any gene: 7. This CDR3 contains 15 residues. CDR3 coding DNA: TGTGCCAGCAGCTACCCCGGGACAGGGGCTGAAAAACTGTTTTTT. This encodes CASSYPGTGAEKLFF.

V and J are TRBV3-1 (or the pseudogene TRBV3-2) and TRBJ1-2; tentative D call: TRBD1 (5 bases). Germline assignment: CDR1 LGHDT and CDR2 YNNKEL (reference sequence). The CDR3 loop spans 12 amino acids. Trimming pared 1 base from V and 7 bases from J, leaving 7 bases between. CDR3 in DNA: TGTGCCAGCAGCCAAGTGCAGGGTGGCTACACCTTC. It translates to CASSQVQGGYTF.

The rearrangement uses TRBV5-1 and TRBJ2-5; 9 bases map to TRBD1. The CDR3 runs 15 residues. Germline V gene lookup returns CDR1 SGHRS and CDR2 YFSETQ. The trim removed 4 bases at V and 5 bases at J, leaving 9 bases unmatched. In nucleotides, the CDR3 is TGCGCCAGCAGCCGCACAGGGGGCGAATTGGAGACCCAGTACTTC. Protein sequence: CASSRTGGELETQYF.

The rearrangement links TRBV6-2 or TRBV6-3 to TRBJ1-2; D unresolved. Per germline, CDR1 MNHEY and CDR2 SVGEGT. The CDR3 is made up of 12 amino acids. V lost 4 bases to trimming and J lost 3 bases, with 6 bases between them. CDR3 bases: TGTGCCAGCAGTTTCCGGGACTATGGCTACACCTTC. Protein: CASSFRDYGYTF.

This clone was seen only once. The J gene is TRBJ2-3, the V gene TRBV5-8; 9 positions match TRBD2. The V and J ends lost 4 bases and 5 bases, in that order; junction bases with no gene match: 11. Germline CDR1 and CDR2: SGHTS and YDEGEE. This CDR3 is 16 amino acids long. The CDR3 DNA is TGTGCCAGCAGCCCCGGGACTAGCTTGACGGGAGATACGCAGTATTTT. Translation: CASSPGTSLTGDTQYF.

The chain joins TRBV7-9 to TRBJ1-1; no definite D call. The germline V and J ends were trimmed by 6 bases and 3 bases, with 5 bases remaining between them. CDR3 length: 11 amino acids. CDR1 is SEHNR and CDR2 is FQNEAQ in the germline V gene (reference sequence). The CDR3 nucleotides are TGTGCCAGCAGGGTAGACACTGAAGCTTTCTTT. Translated, it gives CASRVDTEAFF. Variable domain in full (rest from reference TRBV7-9 and TRBJ1-1): DTGVSQNPRHKITKRGQNVTFRCDPISEHNRLYWYRQTLGQGPEFLTYFQNEAQLEKSRLLSDRFSAERPKGSFSTLEIQRTEQGDSAMYLCASRVDTEAFFGQGTRLTVV.

The V gene is TRBV12-3 or TRBV12-4, the J gene TRBJ1-6; tentatively, D is TRBD1 (6 bases). CDR3 length: 13 amino acids. The germline V and J ends were trimmed by 7 bases and 9 bases, with 13 bases remaining between them. The chain's CDR3 is CASTRDMGSPLHF. CDR3 coding DNA: TGTGCCAGCACCCGGGACATGGGTTCACCCCTCCACTTT.

The chain combines TRBV28 with TRBJ2-2; 9 bases map to TRBD2. The length of the CDR3 is 15 residues. Per the germline V gene, CDR1 is MDHEN and CDR2 is SYDVKM. With V trimmed by 8 bases and J by 0 bases, 4 bases remained unmatched. The CDR3 here is CASVGLAPNTGELFF. CDR3 in DNA: TGTGCCAGCGTGGGACTAGCACCGAACACCGGGGAGCTGTTTTTT.

This chain uses TRBV19 with TRBJ1-1; 7 bases are shared with TRBD1. Germline V gene lookup returns CDR1 LNHDA and CDR2 SQIVND (reference sequence). Trimming at V came to 6 bases and at J to 2 bases, leaving 6 bases not matched to a gene. This CDR3 contains 14 residues. CDR3 coding DNA: TGTGCCAGTAGCCTTGGACAGGCAAACACTGAAGCTTTCTTT. This encodes CASSLGQANTEAFF. The variable domain in full, with the rest retrieved from reference TRBV19 and TRBJ1-1, is DGGITQSPKYLFRKEGQNVTLSCEQNLNHDAMYWYRQDPGQGLRLIYYSQIVNDFQKGDIAEGYSVSREKKESFPLTVTSAQKNPTAFYLCASSLGQANTEAFFGQGTRLTVV.